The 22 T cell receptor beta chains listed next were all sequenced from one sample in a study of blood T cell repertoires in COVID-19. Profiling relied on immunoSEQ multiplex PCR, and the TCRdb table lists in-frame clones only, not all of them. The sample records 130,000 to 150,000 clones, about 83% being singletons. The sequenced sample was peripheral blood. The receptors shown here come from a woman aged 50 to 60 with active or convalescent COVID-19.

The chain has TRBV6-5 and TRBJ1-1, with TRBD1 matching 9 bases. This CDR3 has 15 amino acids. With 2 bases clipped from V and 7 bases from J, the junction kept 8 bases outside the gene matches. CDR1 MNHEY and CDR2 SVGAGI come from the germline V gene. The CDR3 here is CASSYTGTGYDEAFF. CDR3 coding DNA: TGTGCCAGCAGTTACACCGGGACAGGGTATGATGAAGCTTTCTTT.

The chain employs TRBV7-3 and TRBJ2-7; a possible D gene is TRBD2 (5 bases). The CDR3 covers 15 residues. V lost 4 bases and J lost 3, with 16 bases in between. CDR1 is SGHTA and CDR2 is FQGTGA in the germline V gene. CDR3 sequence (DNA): TGTGCCAGCAGCTCGCCTCTTAGGACTCACTACGAGCAGTACTTC. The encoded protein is CASSSPLRTHYEQYF.

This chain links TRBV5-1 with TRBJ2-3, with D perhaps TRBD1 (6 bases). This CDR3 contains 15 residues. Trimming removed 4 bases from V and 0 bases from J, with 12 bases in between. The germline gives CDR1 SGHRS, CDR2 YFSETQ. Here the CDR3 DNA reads TGCGCCAGCAGCCCCGCTCAGGGGAGCACAGATACGCAGTATTTT. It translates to CASSPAQGSTDTQYF.

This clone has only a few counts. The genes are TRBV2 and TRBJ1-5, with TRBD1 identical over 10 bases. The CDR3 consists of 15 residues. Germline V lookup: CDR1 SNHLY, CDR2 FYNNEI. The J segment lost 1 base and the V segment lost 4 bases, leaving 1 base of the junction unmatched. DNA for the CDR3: TGTGCCAGCAGTGTGGACAGGGGGAGCAATCAGCCCCAGCATTTT. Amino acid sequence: CASSVDRGSNQPQHF.

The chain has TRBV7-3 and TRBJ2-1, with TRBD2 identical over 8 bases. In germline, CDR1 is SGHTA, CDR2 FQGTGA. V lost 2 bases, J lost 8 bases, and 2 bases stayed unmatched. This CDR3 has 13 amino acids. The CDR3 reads CASSLEGLDEQFF. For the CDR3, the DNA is TGTGCCAGCAGCTTAGAGGGACTAGATGAGCAGTTCTTC.

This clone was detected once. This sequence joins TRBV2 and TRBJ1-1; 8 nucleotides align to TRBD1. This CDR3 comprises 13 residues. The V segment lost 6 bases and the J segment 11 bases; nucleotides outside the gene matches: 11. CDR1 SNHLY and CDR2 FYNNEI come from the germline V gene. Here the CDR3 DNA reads TGTGCCAGCAGCGAGGACAGGGCCGGGTCGGCTTTCTTT. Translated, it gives CASSEDRAGSAFF.

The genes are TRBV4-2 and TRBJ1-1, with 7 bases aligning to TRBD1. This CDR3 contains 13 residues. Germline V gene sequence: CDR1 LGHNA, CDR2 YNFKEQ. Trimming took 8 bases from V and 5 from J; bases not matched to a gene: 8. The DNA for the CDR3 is TGTGCCAGCGGAAGGGACAGTGGAACTGAAGCTTTCTTT. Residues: CASGRDSGTEAFF.

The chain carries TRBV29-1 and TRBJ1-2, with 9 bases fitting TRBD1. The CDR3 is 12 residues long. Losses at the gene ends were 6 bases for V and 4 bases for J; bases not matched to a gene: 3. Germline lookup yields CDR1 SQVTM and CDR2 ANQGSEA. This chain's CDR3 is CSVRQGGYGYTF. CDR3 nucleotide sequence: TGCAGCGTAAGACAGGGGGGCTATGGCTACACCTTC.

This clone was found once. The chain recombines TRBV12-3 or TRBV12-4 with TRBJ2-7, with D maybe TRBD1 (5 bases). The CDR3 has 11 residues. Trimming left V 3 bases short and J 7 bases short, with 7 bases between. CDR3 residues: CASSFGQEQYF. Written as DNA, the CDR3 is TGTGCCAGCAGTTTCGGACAAGAGCAGTACTTC.

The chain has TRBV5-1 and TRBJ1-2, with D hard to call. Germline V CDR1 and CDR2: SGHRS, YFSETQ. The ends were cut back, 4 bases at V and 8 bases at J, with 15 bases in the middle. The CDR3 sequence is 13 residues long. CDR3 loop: CASSRNILEGYTF. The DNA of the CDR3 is TGCGCCAGCAGCAGAAATATCTTGGAGGGCTACACCTTC.

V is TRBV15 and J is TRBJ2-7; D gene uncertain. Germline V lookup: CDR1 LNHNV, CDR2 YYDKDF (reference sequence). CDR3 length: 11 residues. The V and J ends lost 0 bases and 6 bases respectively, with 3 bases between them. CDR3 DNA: TGTGCCACCAGCAGAGACGGCGAGCAGTACTTC. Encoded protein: CATSRDGEQYF.

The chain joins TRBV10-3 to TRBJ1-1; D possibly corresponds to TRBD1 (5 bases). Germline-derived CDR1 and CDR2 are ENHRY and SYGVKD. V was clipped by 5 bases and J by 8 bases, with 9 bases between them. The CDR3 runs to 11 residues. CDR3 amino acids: CAISHDREAFF. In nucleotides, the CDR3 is TGTGCCATCAGTCATGACAGAGAAGCTTTCTTT.

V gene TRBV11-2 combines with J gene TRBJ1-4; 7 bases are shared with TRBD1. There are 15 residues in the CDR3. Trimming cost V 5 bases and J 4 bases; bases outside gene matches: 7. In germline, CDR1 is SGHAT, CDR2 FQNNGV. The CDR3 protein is CASSARQGYNEKLFF. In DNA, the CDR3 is TGTGCCAGCAGCGCAAGACAGGGCTATAATGAAAAACTGTTTTTT.

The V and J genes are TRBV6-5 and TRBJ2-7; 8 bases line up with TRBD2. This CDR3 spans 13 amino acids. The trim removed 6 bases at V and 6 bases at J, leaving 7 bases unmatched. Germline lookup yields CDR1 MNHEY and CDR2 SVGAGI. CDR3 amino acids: CASRMPGTSEQYF. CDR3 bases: TGTGCCAGCAGAATGCCCGGGACTAGCGAGCAGTACTTC.

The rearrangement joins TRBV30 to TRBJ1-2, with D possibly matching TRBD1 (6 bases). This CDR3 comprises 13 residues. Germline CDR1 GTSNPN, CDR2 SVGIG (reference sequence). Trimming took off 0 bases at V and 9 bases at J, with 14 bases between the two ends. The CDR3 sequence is CAWSVTGRRSYTF. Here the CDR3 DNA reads TGTGCCTGGAGTGTAACAGGGCGTAGGAGCTACACCTTC.

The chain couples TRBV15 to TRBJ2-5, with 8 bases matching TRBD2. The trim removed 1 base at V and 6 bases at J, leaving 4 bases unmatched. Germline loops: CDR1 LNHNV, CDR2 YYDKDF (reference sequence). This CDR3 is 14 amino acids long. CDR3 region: CATSRGGGPQTQYF. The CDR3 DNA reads TGTGCCACCAGCAGAGGCGGGGGGCCCCAGACCCAGTACTTC. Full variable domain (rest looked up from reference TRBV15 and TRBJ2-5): DAMVIQNPRYQVTQFGKPVTLSCSQTLNHNVMYWYQQKSSQAPKLLFHYYDKDFNNEADTPDNFQSRRPNTSFCFLDIRSPGLGDTAMYLCATSRGGGPQTQYFGPGTRLLVL.

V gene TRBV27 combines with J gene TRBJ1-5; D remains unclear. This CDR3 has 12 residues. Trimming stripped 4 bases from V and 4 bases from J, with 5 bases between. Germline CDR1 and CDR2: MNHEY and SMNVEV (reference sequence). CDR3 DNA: TGTGCCAGCAGTTCCTTTAATCAGCCCCAGCATTTT. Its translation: CASSSFNQPQHF.

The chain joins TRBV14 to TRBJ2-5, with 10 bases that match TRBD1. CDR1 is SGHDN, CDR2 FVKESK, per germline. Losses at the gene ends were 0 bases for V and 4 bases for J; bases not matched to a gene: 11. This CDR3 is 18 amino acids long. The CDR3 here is CASSQDLGGTGERETQYF. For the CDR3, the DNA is TGTGCCAGCAGCCAAGATCTGGGCGGGACAGGGGAAAGAGAGACCCAGTACTTC.

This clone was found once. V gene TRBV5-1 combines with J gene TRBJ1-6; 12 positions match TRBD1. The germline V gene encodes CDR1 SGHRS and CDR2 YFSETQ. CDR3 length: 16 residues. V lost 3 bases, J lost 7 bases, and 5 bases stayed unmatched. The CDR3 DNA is TGCGCCAGCAGCTCGGGACAGGGGGCTGCGAATTCACCCCTCCACTTT. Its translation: CASSSGQGAANSPLHF.

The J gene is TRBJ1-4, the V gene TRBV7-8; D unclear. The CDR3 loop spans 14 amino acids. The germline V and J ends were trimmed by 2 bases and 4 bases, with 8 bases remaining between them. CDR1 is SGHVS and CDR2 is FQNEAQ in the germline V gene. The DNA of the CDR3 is TGTGCCAGCAGCTTAAAACACAATAATGAAAAACTGTTTTTT. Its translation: CASSLKHNNEKLFF.

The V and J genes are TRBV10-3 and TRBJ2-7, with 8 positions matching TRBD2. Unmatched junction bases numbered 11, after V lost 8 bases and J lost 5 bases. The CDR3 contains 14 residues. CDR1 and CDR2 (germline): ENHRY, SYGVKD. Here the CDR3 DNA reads TGTGCCATCTCCCTACTAGCGGCCGAGGACGAGCAGTACTTC. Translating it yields CAISLLAAEDEQYF.

DNA for the CDR3: TGTGCCAGCAGCCCTACTAGCGGGAGAAGGACCGGGGAGCTGTTTTTT. Encoded protein: CASSPTSGRRTGELFF. The chain combines TRBV7-9 with TRBJ2-2, with 11 bases lining up with TRBD2. The V and J ends lost 5 bases and 5 bases, in that order; junction bases with no gene match: 7. This CDR3 is built from 16 residues. Per germline, CDR1 SEHNR and CDR2 FQNEAQ (reference sequence).